Each of the 23 T cell receptor beta chains below was sequenced from the same sample in a study of identical twins. From the 5' RACE reads, TCRdb called clonotypes with MiXCR, one entry per CDR3 protein. The sample carries some 1,700,000 distinct CDR3 sequences, around a third recorded once. The sample taken for sequencing was cord blood. Receptors originate from a newborn girl in good health.

J is TRBJ2-7 and V is TRBV20-1, with TRBD2 identical over 8 bases. After removal of 4 bases from V and 0 bases from J, the junction contained 8 bases not matched to a gene. The CDR3 spans 15 residues. The germline CDR1 and CDR2 sequences are DFQATT and SNEGSKA (reference sequence). The CDR3 DNA reads as TGCAGTGCTACGGCCGGCGGGGGGTACTCCTACGAGCAGTACTTC. This sequence encodes CSATAGGGYSYEQYF.

The chain links TRBV24-1 to TRBJ1-2; 7 nucleotides agree with TRBD1. The V gene's germline CDR1 is KGHDR and CDR2 SFDVKD. The V segment lost 4 bases and the J segment 2 bases; nucleotides outside the gene matches: 3. The CDR3 totals 14 residues. The CDR3 here is CATSDRQGNYGYTF. For the CDR3, the DNA is TGTGCCACCAGTGACCGACAGGGCAACTATGGCTACACCTTC.

The sample holds a few counts of this clonotype. The chain has TRBV28 and TRBJ1-5; D may be TRBD1 (6 bases). Deletions cut 6 bases from V and 4 bases from J, with 16 bases between. The CDR3 consists of 15 residues. The V gene's germline CDR1 is MDHEN and CDR2 SYDVKM. In DNA form, the CDR3 reads TGTGCCAGCAGCCGACCACAGGGCCCTAATCAGCCCCAGCATTTT. Amino acid sequence: CASSRPQGPNQPQHF.

The chain joins TRBV27 to TRBJ2-7; TRBD2 aligns across 13 bases. This CDR3 is 17 amino acids long. The V segment lost 0 bases and the J segment 2 bases; nucleotides outside the gene matches: 4. Germline CDR1 and CDR2: MNHEY and SMNVEV (reference sequence). In DNA form, the CDR3 reads TGTGCCAGCAGTTTATCGTCGGGACTAGCGGGGACCTACGAGCAGTACTTC. Its translation is CASSLSSGLAGTYEQYF.

This clonotype showed up many times. This chain connects TRBV10-3 to TRBJ1-2; D remains unclear. CDR3 size: 16 residues. Germline CDR1 is ENHRY and CDR2 is SYGVKD. V lost 0 bases and J 1 base, leaving 12 bases between the germline ends. The CDR3 spells CAISESLKASNYGYTF. The CDR3 DNA follows: TGTGCCATCAGTGAGTCGCTGAAGGCTAGTAACTATGGCTACACCTTC.

The chain combines TRBV10-3 with TRBJ2-3; D gene ambiguous. Looked up from germline, CDR1 is ENHRY and CDR2 is SYGVKD. V gave up 4 bases and J gave up 6 bases, with 11 bases separating them. The CDR3 covers 13 residues. Written as DNA, the CDR3 is TGTGCCATCAGTGTCGCCAGGTCGGATACGCAGTATTTT. It specifies CAISVARSDTQYF.

This clonotype showed up just once. V is TRBV11-2 and J is TRBJ2-5, with TRBD1 as a possible D gene (6 bases). The J call may be incorrect, as the DNA end agrees better with TRBJ2-7. CDR3 size: 17 residues. Germline V gene sequence: CDR1 SGHAT, CDR2 FQNNGV. The CDR3 loop reads CASSGGRRQGRLYEQYF. CDR3 bases: TGTGCCAGCAGCGGGGGACGGCGGCAGGGGCGCCTCTACGAGCAGTACTTC.

The rearrangement uses TRBV20-1 and TRBJ1-2; D is possibly TRBD1 (5 bases). Germline V lookup: CDR1 DFQATT, CDR2 SNEGSKA (reference sequence). This CDR3 is 15 amino acids long. Trimming pared 2 bases from V and 4 bases from J, leaving 17 bases between. The CDR3 sequence is CSARPSGHPLYGYTF. The DNA of the CDR3 is TGCAGTGCTAGACCAAGCGGACACCCGCTCTATGGCTACACCTTC.

This rearrangement joins TRBV20-1 to TRBJ1-6; no clear D. The CDR3 is 16 amino acids. Trimming shortened V by 3 bases and J by 0 bases, and 12 bases separated the two germline ends. CDR1 and CDR2 (germline): DFQATT, SNEGSKA (reference sequence). The CDR3 region is CSARQTGSSYNSPLHF. CDR3 DNA: TGCAGTGCTAGGCAGACGGGAAGCTCCTATAATTCACCCCTCCACTTT.

This rearrangement joins TRBV21-1 to TRBJ2-4; TRBD1 is taken as the D call from the table, unchecked against the DNA. TRBV21-1 is designated a pseudogene. There are 17 residues in the CDR3. The CDR3 reads CATPTGTETLDKNIQYF. The CDR3 DNA follows: TGTGCCACTCCAACCGGGACAGAAACATTGGACAAAAACATTCAGTACTTC.

V gene TRBV5-1 combines with J gene TRBJ2-7; D is possibly TRBD1 (5 bases). Looked up from germline, CDR1 is SGHRS and CDR2 is YFSETQ. The V end was cut by 4 bases, the J end by 7 bases, with 24 bases between. The CDR3 spans 16 residues. The CDR3 is CASSTNGRTVDNEQYF. Here the CDR3 DNA reads TGCGCCAGCAGCACGAACGGACGGACGGTGGACAATGAGCAGTACTTC.

The chain carries TRBV20-1 and TRBJ1-4; D gene unclear. The CDR3 consists of 15 residues. The V and J ends lost 0 bases and 0 bases respectively, with 8 bases between them. The germline CDR1 and CDR2 sequences are DFQATT and SNEGSKA (reference sequence). CDR3 in amino acids: CSARDLVATNEKLFF. The CDR3 bases are TGCAGTGCTAGAGATCTGGTTGCAACTAATGAAAAACTGTTTTTT.

This clonotype was detected only a few times. The chain joins TRBV29-1 to TRBJ2-1; D remains unclear. CDR1 SQVTM and CDR2 ANQGSEA come from the germline V gene. V lost 3 bases to trimming and J lost 12 bases, with 12 bases between them. The CDR3 totals 11 residues. CDR3 region: CSVEDGLGQFF. In nucleotides, the CDR3 is TGCAGCGTTGAGGACGGGCTGGGGCAGTTCTTC.

The genes are TRBV29-1 and TRBJ2-1; D might be TRBD2 (6 bases). This CDR3 is built from 11 residues. Trimming shortened V by 6 bases and J by 13 bases, and 16 bases separated the two germline ends. The germline V gene encodes CDR1 SQVTM and CDR2 ANQGSEA. CDR3 loop: CSVGRGETQFF. The CDR3 DNA is TGCAGCGTCGGGAGAGGGGAGACCCAGTTCTTC.

This clonotype was seen a single time. The genes are TRBV28 and TRBJ1-2, with D possibly being TRBD1 (5 bases). Germline CDR1 reads MDHEN; CDR2 reads SYDVKM. V dropped 2 bases and J dropped 0 bases, with 19 bases sitting between them. The CDR3 is 18 amino acids. CDR3 in amino acids: CASSLRNIRGRANYGYTF. DNA for the CDR3: TGTGCCAGCAGTTTACGGAACATCCGGGGCAGAGCTAACTATGGCTACACCTTC.

This clonotype was counted only a few times. The chain couples TRBV5-4 to TRBJ2-4; tentatively, D is TRBD2 (5 bases). CDR3 length equals 18 residues. Germline CDR1 and CDR2: SGHNT and YYREEE (reference sequence). Trimming left V 0 bases short and J 3 bases short, with 19 bases between. In DNA form, the CDR3 reads TGTGCCAGCAGCTTGGAGCGGTGGCTAGAACCCGACAAAAACATTCAGTACTTC. Translating it yields CASSLERWLEPDKNIQYF.

J is TRBJ2-1 and V is TRBV2, with 14 nucleotides matching TRBD2. Germline CDR1 SNHLY, CDR2 FYNNEI. V dropped 6 bases and J dropped 4; count of bases not matched to a gene: 8. The CDR3 spans 17 residues. CDR3 bases: TGTGCCAGCAGGGGATCTCGACTAGCGGGGGGGTACAATGAGCAGTTCTTC. This sequence encodes CASRGSRLAGGYNEQFF.

The CDR3 DNA reads TGTGCCACCTCACCGGGCCTCTACGAGCAGTACTTC. Protein: CATSPGLYEQYF. V is TRBV6-5 and J is TRBJ2-7; D gene unclear. The CDR3 consists of 12 residues. Per germline, CDR1 MNHEY and CDR2 SVGAGI. V lost 10 bases to trimming and J lost 3 bases, with 13 bases between them.

The gene calls are TRBV4-1 and TRBJ2-3, with D uncertain. V shed 4 bases and J shed 1 base, with 12 bases lying between them. Germline V CDR1 and CDR2: MGHRA, YSYEKL. The CDR3 has 15 amino acids. CDR3 DNA sequence: TGCGCCAGCAGCCGAGTTCCTACCCGCACAGATACGCAGTATTTT. This sequence encodes CASSRVPTRTDTQYF.

This sequence joins TRBV5-1 and TRBJ2-2; D call uncertain. V lost 3 bases, J lost 8 bases, and 5 bases lay in between. This CDR3 contains 11 residues. Germline V gives CDR1 SGHRS, CDR2 YFSETQ. CDR3 in DNA: TGCGCCAGCAGCTCTTGGGGGGAGCTGTTTTTT. This gives the protein CASSSWGELFF.

The sample holds a few counts of this clonotype. In DNA, the CDR3 is TGTGCCAGCAGCTTAGGGGGGGTACAAAACGAGCAGTACTTC. Translation: CASSLGGVQNEQYF. The chain recombines TRBV7-6 with TRBJ2-5, with D possibly being TRBD2 (6 bases). The tail of the sequence fits TRBJ2-7 better, so the J call may be wrong. Per germline, CDR1 SGHVS and CDR2 FNYEAQ. The CDR3 length is 14 residues.

This clonotype was seen more than once but under ten times. The gene calls are TRBV10-3 and TRBJ2-5, with D possibly TRBD2 on 7 matching bases. Germline CDR1 ENHRY, CDR2 SYGVKD. V was pared by 4 bases and J by 5 bases, with 14 bases between. This CDR3 contains 14 residues. Here the CDR3 reads CAISGEQGGETQYF. CDR3 nucleotide sequence: TGTGCCATCAGTGGGGAACAGGGAGGGGAGACCCAGTACTTC.

This clonotype was recorded at least ten times. CDR3 sequence (DNA): TGCGCCAGCAGCTTGCGACTAGCGGCGAATGAGCAGTTCTTC. Protein product: CASSLRLAANEQFF. V and J are TRBV5-1 and TRBJ2-1; 9 bases are a match to TRBD2. The V gene's germline CDR1 is SGHRS and CDR2 YFSETQ. Unmatched junction bases numbered 3, after V lost 1 base and J lost 7 bases. The CDR3 consists of 14 residues.